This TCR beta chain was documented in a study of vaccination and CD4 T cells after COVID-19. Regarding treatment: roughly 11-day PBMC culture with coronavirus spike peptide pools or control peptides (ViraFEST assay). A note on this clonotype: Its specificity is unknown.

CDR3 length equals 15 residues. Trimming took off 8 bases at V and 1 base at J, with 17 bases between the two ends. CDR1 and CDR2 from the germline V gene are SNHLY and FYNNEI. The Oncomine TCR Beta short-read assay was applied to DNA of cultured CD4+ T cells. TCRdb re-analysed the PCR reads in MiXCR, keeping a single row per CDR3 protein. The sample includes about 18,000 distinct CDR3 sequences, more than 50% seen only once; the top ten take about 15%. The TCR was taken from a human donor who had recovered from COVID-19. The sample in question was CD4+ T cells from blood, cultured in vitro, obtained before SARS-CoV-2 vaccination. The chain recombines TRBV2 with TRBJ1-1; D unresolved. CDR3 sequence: CASGPLDQRNTEAFF. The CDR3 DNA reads TGTGCCAGCGGACCTTTGGACCAAAGGAACACTGAAGCTTTCTTT.